These T cell receptor beta chains were read from a single sample in a study of T cells in Graves' hyperthyroidism and ophthalmopathy. TCRdb called the multiplex PCR reads again in MiXCR, with one record for every CDR3 protein. The table records approximately 220,000 distinct CDR3 sequences, around 16% of them present only once. Sequenced input: blood. The origin of the receptors is a man aged 40-55 years with Graves' hyperthyroidism. Both conserved end residues are part of each CDR3. D genes are given only for firm matches. Clone sizes are given selectively: once, few, many, or a class where the clone is expanded.

size | J | D | V | CDR3 | DNA
few | TRBJ1-1 | - | TRBV3-1 | CASTPDPDGLMNTEAFF | TGTGCCAGCACCCCTGACCCGGACGGACTAATGAACACTGAAGCTTTCTTT
many | TRBJ2-1 | - | TRBV20-1 | CSAVRGPTYNEQFF | TGCAGTGCTGTGAGGGGACCAACCTACAATGAGCAGTTCTTC
many | TRBJ2-7 | TRBD1 | TRBV5-1 | CASSLWTGGLEQYF | TGCGCCAGCAGCTTGTGGACAGGGGGCCTCGAGCAGTACTTC
- | TRBJ1-2 | - | TRBV12-3/TRBV12-4 | CASSLIVQRYTF | TGTGCCAGCAGTTTAATTGTTCAACGCTACACCTTC
many | TRBJ1-1 | TRBD1 | TRBV10-1 | CATAPGDSQKGAFF | TGCGCCACCGCCCCGGGGGACAGCCAAAAGGGAGCTTTCTTT
few | TRBJ2-2 | TRBD1 | TRBV7-2 | CASSQSQGAVIGELFF | TGTGCCAGCAGCCAATCCCAGGGGGCCGTGATCGGGGAGCTGTTTTTT
- | TRBJ2-5 | TRBD1 | TRBV7-9 | CASSGTVVYETQYF | TGTGCCAGCTCCGGGACAGTTGTTTATGAGACCCAGTACTTC
many | TRBJ2-7 | - | TRBV5-6 | CASSLGIDRDYEQYF | TGTGCCAGCAGCTTGGGGATTGACAGAGACTACGAGCAGTACTTC
many | TRBJ1-5 | - | TRBV20-1 | CSAVTENNQPQHF | TGCAGTGCTGTGACAGAGAACAATCAGCCCCAGCATTTT
many | TRBJ1-2 | - | TRBV7-9 | CASSLNQVDGYTF | TGTGCCAGCAGCTTAAACCAGGTTGATGGCTACACCTTC
few | TRBJ2-1 | - | TRBV5-1 | CASSSDLEAFF | TGCGCCAGCAGCTCGGACTTAGAAGCGTTCTTC
few | TRBJ1-1 | - | TRBV20-1 | CSATHGRGEIEAFF | TGCAGTGCAACCCACGGACGGGGGGAGATTGAAGCTTTCTTT
few | TRBJ2-4 | - | TRBV2 | CASSPRDSGIQYF | TGTGCCAGCAGTCCGAGGGACTCGGGCATTCAGTACTTC
many | TRBJ2-1 | - | TRBV3-1 | CASSLILGGFDEQFF | TGTGCCAGCAGCCTAATACTGGGCGGTTTCGATGAGCAGTTCTTC
few | TRBJ1-1 | TRBD1 | TRBV19 | CASSKTTGGVGTEAFF | TGTGCCAGTAGTAAAACAACAGGGGGCGTTGGCACTGAAGCTTTCTTT
- | TRBJ1-5 | - | TRBV24-1 | CATQSSGQGNQPQHF | TGTGCCACCCAGTCGTCTGGGCAGGGTAATCAGCCCCAGCATTTT
few | TRBJ2-1 | TRBD1 | TRBV29-1 | CSVGQGASSYNEQFF | TGCAGCGTTGGACAGGGTGCCAGCTCCTACAATGAGCAGTTCTTC
- | TRBJ1-1 | - | TRBV7-2 | CASSFGYRMNTEAFF | TGTGCCAGCAGCTTTGGGTACAGAATGAACACTGAAGCTTTCTTT
few | TRBJ1-1 | - | TRBV19 | CASSLDTATNTEAFF | TGTGCCAGTAGCTTAGACACAGCTACGAACACTGAAGCTTTCTTT
- | TRBJ2-1 | - | TRBV28 | CASSLTSGVSYNEQFF | TGTGCCAGCAGTTTAACCTCAGGGGTCTCCTACAATGAGCAGTTCTTC
- | TRBJ2-3 | - | TRBV27 | CASSFPPDTQYF | TGTGCCAGCAGTTTCCCCCCAGATACGCAGTATTTT
many | TRBJ2-2 | TRBD1 | TRBV6-1 | CASRGGWDSNTGELFF | TGTGCCAGCAGGGGCGGATGGGACAGCAACACCGGGGAGCTGTTTTTT
few | TRBJ1-2 | TRBD1 | TRBV12-3/TRBV12-4 | CASSPQGNLNYGYTF | TGTGCCAGCAGTCCACAGGGGAACCTTAACTATGGCTACACCTTC
many | TRBJ1-3 | - | TRBV6-1 | CASREGVASGNTIYF | TGTGCCAGCAGAGAAGGGGTGGCCTCTGGAAACACCATATATTTT